These T cell receptor beta chains were read from a single sample in a study of T-cell reconstitution after alpha-beta-depleted transplantation in children. TCRdb fed the PCR reads into MiXCR, producing one record per CDR3 protein. Of 330,000 or so distinct CDR3 sequences listed, nearly 8% are singletons. This material consisted of peripheral blood, taken 360 days after TCRalphabeta/CD19-depleted stem cell transplant. These receptors were taken from a female patient aged 2-15 years who had a stem cell transplant for Fanconi anemia, so the T cells may come from the graft donor. The CDR3 runs from the conserved cysteine through the conserved F or W. D genes are given only for firm matches. For some rows the clone size is stated as once, few or many, or as a class when expanded; others skip it.

j_call | v_call | d_call | clone_size | cdr3_nt | cdr3_aa
TRBJ2-1 | TRBV6-2/TRBV6-3 | . | many | TGTGCCAGCAGCCGGGGTGAGCATGTTGAGCAGTTCTTC | CASSRGEHVEQFF
TRBJ2-7 | TRBV7-9 | TRBD1 | few | TGTGCCAGCAGCTTACGTGGGACAGACCCCGAGCAGTACTTC | CASSLRGTDPEQYF
TRBJ1-2 | TRBV5-1 | TRBD1 | many | TGCGCCAGCAGCTTGGACACAGGGGCCTATGGCTACACCTTC | CASSLDTGAYGYTF
TRBJ2-7 | TRBV5-1 | . | many | TGCGCCAGCAGCTTGGGGACGGGTACCTACGAGCAGTACTTC | CASSLGTGTYEQYF
TRBJ2-5 | TRBV29-1 | . | few | TGCAGCGTTTTTAGGTTCGGGGGCAGGCAAGAGACCCAGTACTTC | CSVFRFGGRQETQYF
TRBJ2-1 | TRBV9 | TRBD2 | . | TGTGCCAGCAGCGCCCCCCGGGGGGGAAGCAAGGTCAATGAGCAGTTCTTC | CASSAPRGGSKVNEQFF
TRBJ2-7 | TRBV7-2 | TRBD1 | many | TGTGCCAGCAGCTTAGTAGTGGACAGGGGATTTTACGAGCAGTACTTC | CASSLVVDRGFYEQYF
TRBJ1-5 | TRBV28 | . | many | TGTGCCAGCAGTCTCCCAGGGCCTCAGCCCCAGCATTTT | CASSLPGPQPQHF
TRBJ1-1 | TRBV7-2 | . | . | TGTGCCAGCAGCTTAGAACCGGGGCCAGTGAGGGCTGAAGCTTTCTTT | CASSLEPGPVRAEAFF
TRBJ2-1 | TRBV6-5 | TRBD1 | many | TGTGCCAGCAGCTATCTCGGGGGACAGGGGGCCCATGAGCAGTTCTTC | CASSYLGGQGAHEQFF
TRBJ2-5 | TRBV10-3 | TRBD1 | many | TGTGCCATCACTTCGACAGGGAACCCTGAGACCCAGTACTTC | CAITSTGNPETQYF
TRBJ2-7 | TRBV7-6 | TRBD1 | many | TGTGCCAGCAGCCGACTAAAAATGGGACAGGGGGCTTCCTACGAGCAGTACTTC | CASSRLKMGQGASYEQYF
TRBJ1-1 | TRBV29-1 | TRBD1 | . | TGCAGCGTCGCAGGGGGCGTAAACACTGAAGCTTTCTTT | CSVAGGVNTEAFF
TRBJ1-5 | TRBV20-1 | . | many | TGCAGTGCTAGAGAAGGGGTGTTACAGCCCCAGCATTTT | CSAREGVLQPQHF
TRBJ2-3 | TRBV15 | TRBD1 | . | TGTGCCACCCAGAAGAACAGGGGGCTCACAGATACGCAGTATTTT | CATQKNRGLTDTQYF
TRBJ2-1 | TRBV6-5 | . | many | TGTGCCAGCAGCGGAAATGGACCTTTCAATGAGCAGTTCTTC | CASSGNGPFNEQFF
TRBJ2-3 | TRBV6-2/TRBV6-3 | . | few | TGTGCCAGCTACCGATCGGGTGGGTTTGAAGATACGCAGTATTTT | CASYRSGGFEDTQYF
TRBJ1-1 | TRBV10-3 | . | . | TGTGCCATCAGTGAGCCCCAGGGTGGGGGGGACACTGAAGCTTTCTTT | CAISEPQGGGDTEAFF
TRBJ2-1 | TRBV5-4 | TRBD1 | . | TGTGCCAGCAGCTCTCCGGGACAGGGTAATGAGCAGTTCTTC | CASSSPGQGNEQFF
TRBJ2-1 | TRBV5-1 | . | many | TGCGCCAGCAGCTTGGGAAACTACAATGAGCAGTTCTTC | CASSLGNYNEQFF
TRBJ1-2 | TRBV25-1 | . | . | TGTGCCAGCTCCCAGGATAACTATGGCTACACCTTC | CASSQDNYGYTF
TRBJ1-2 | TRBV29-1 | TRBD1 | few | TGCAGCGTAGGGACAGGCTCTGGGGGCTACACCTTC | CSVGTGSGGYTF
TRBJ1-5 | TRBV18 | . | many | TGTGCCAGCTCACCACAGGGGGGCAATCAGCCCCAGCATTTT | CASSPQGGNQPQHF
TRBJ2-7 | TRBV9 | TRBD2 | many | TGTGCCAGCAGCGTAAAGAGAGCCGGGACTAGCGGGTGTGGAGGCTACGAGCAGTACTTC | CASSVKRAGTSGCGGYEQYF
TRBJ1-1 | TRBV6-1 | . | few | TGTGCCAGCAAGGGGCCTGGGAACACTGAAGCTTTCTTT | CASKGPGNTEAFF
TRBJ1-6 | TRBV5-1 | TRBD1 | many | TGCGCCAGCAGCTACAGGGGGTATAATTCACCCCTCCACTTT | CASSYRGYNSPLHF
TRBJ1-2 | TRBV29-1 | . | few | TGCAGCGTAGGGGTCTTCGACTATGGCTACACCTTC | CSVGVFDYGYTF
TRBJ2-1 | TRBV28 | TRBD2 | . | TGTGCCAGCAGTTTATGGGGCCCGGGGGGGAATGAGCAGTTCTTC | CASSLWGPGGNEQFF
TRBJ1-3 | TRBV7-2 | TRBD1 | many | TGTGCCAGCAGCCTGGTTAGCGTCGGGACAGCAGGAAACACCATATATTTT | CASSLVSVGTAGNTIYF
TRBJ2-5 | TRBV10-3 | TRBD2 | many | TGTGCCATCAGTGAGTCGACTAGCGGGAATTCAGAGACCCAGTACTTC | CAISESTSGNSETQYF
TRBJ1-5 | TRBV28 | . | . | TGTGCCAGCAGTTTAGGGGGGGCGCGGTATCAGCCCCAGCATTTT | CASSLGGARYQPQHF
TRBJ2-3 | TRBV12-3/TRBV12-4 | . | many | TGTGCCAGCAGTGTCCGGGACACAGATACGCAGTATTTT | CASSVRDTDTQYF
TRBJ2-3 | TRBV4-3 | TRBD2 | many | TGCGCCAGCAGCCAAGATGTCCCAGCGGGGGCCACAGATACGCAGTATTTT | CASSQDVPAGATDTQYF
TRBJ1-5 | TRBV6-1 | TRBD1 | . | TGTGCCAGCAGTCCCGGGACAGCTTATCAGCCCCAGCATTTT | CASSPGTAYQPQHF
TRBJ1-2 | TRBV12-3/TRBV12-4 | . | few | TGTGCCAGCAGTTTCCCGGGCTCCTATGGCTACACCTTC | CASSFPGSYGYTF
TRBJ2-5 | TRBV4-2 | TRBD2 | . | TGTGCCAGCAGCCAAGCGGTACTAGCGGGGGGGCCTTTCGGTGAGACCCAGTACTTC | CASSQAVLAGGPFGETQYF
TRBJ2-1 | TRBV6-5 | . | many | TGTGCCAGCAGTTACGCGGCGGTCTCCTACAATGAGCAGTTCTTC | CASSYAAVSYNEQFF
TRBJ1-5 | TRBV9 | . | few | TGTGCCAGCAGCGGAGAGGAGGGGCATATTAATCAGCCCCAGCATTTT | CASSGEEGHINQPQHF
TRBJ2-7 | TRBV27 | TRBD1 | . | TGTGCCAGCAGGATTTACAGGGGTTTCCTCTACGAGCAGTACTTC | CASRIYRGFLYEQYF
TRBJ2-7 | TRBV5-1 | TRBD2 | . | TGCGCCAGCAGCTTGGACCGACTAGCGGGAGGTCACTACGAGCAGTACTTC | CASSLDRLAGGHYEQYF
TRBJ1-2 | TRBV18 | TRBD1 | few | TGTGCCAGCTCACCTTCGGCGACAGGGCTTGAAACGGACTATGGCTACACCTTC | CASSPSATGLETDYGYTF
TRBJ2-7 | TRBV27 | . | many | TGTGCCAGCAGTCGATACTCCAGGGTAGCCTCCTACGAGCAGTACTTC | CASSRYSRVASYEQYF
TRBJ1-4 | TRBV28 | TRBD1 | many | TGTGCCAGCAGTTTACCCGGGACAGATGAAAAACTGTTTTTT | CASSLPGTDEKLFF
TRBJ2-5 | TRBV6-4 | . | many | TGTGCCAGCAGTGATCGGGCAGGGGCCCAAGAGACCCAGTACTTC | CASSDRAGAQETQYF
TRBJ1-2 | TRBV29-1 | . | . | TGCAGCGTTGAAATAGGGGACGGCTACACCTTC | CSVEIGDGYTF
TRBJ1-1 | TRBV27 | . | many | TGTGCCAGCAGAACCGTCGGGGAGAACACTGAAGCTTTCTTT | CASRTVGENTEAFF
TRBJ1-2 | TRBV5-1 | . | . | TGCGCCAGCAGCTTGGGAGGGCCCGACAACTATGGCTACACCTTC | CASSLGGPDNYGYTF
TRBJ2-7 | TRBV5-1 | . | . | TGCGCCAGCAGCTTGGGGGAACGGGGCTACGAGCAGTACTTC | CASSLGERGYEQYF
TRBJ1-2 | TRBV10-3 | . | many | TGTGCCTCCTCAAATTTCCCCGATGGCTACACCTTC | CASSNFPDGYTF
TRBJ2-2 | TRBV7-9 | . | many | TGTGCCAGCAGCCCAACCAGGTTT | CASSPTRF
TRBJ1-6 | TRBV9 | . | few | TGTGCCAGCAGCCCGGGGGCGGCCTATAATTCACCCCTCCACTTT | CASSPGAAYNSPLHF
TRBJ2-5 | TRBV9 | . | many | TGTGCCAGCAGCGCCGAGGTTAGGGGAGTCCAGGGAGCCCAGTACTTC | CASSAEVRGVQGAQYF
TRBJ1-2 | TRBV6-5 | . | many | TGTGCCAGCAGCCCCCGGGATAACTATGGCTACACCTTC | CASSPRDNYGYTF
TRBJ1-6 | TRBV7-8 | . | . | TGTGCCAGCAGCTTATGGGAATCGGCAGGGAACTACTATAATTCACCCCTCCACTTT | CASSLWESAGNYYNSPLHF
TRBJ2-1 | TRBV7-2 | . | many | TGTGCCAGCAGCTTGGTAGGGGGGGCGGCTCCCTACAATGAGCAGTTCTTC | CASSLVGGAAPYNEQFF